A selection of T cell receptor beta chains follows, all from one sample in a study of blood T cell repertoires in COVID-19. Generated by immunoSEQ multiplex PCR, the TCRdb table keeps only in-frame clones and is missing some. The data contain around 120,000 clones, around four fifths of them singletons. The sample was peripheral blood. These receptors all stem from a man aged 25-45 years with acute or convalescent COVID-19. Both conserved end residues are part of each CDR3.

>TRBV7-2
CASSSSPDLISYEQYF
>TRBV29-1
CSVAPQGITYNSPLHF
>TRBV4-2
CASSQEGRRKGYTF
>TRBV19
CASSTGQVYTGELFF
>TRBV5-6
CASSLAGTSGDTQYF
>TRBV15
CATSREVRAGGNRAYGYTF
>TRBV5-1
CASSSGTGGPQPQHF
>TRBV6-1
CASSESVGYTF
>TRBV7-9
CASSQGDTNYGYTF
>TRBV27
CASSLDISSNEQFF
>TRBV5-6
CASSFFPGNSNQPQHF
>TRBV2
CASSDQVQGNQPQHF
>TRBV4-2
CASSQGQGSNQPQHF
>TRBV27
CASSSGDTTTEAFF
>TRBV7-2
CASSLSGGVTPGETQYF
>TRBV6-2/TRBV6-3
CASSLDRGSQHF
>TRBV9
CASRPLGNTGELFF
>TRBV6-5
CASRTTGIGYTF
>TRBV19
CASSTRDRGDGYTF